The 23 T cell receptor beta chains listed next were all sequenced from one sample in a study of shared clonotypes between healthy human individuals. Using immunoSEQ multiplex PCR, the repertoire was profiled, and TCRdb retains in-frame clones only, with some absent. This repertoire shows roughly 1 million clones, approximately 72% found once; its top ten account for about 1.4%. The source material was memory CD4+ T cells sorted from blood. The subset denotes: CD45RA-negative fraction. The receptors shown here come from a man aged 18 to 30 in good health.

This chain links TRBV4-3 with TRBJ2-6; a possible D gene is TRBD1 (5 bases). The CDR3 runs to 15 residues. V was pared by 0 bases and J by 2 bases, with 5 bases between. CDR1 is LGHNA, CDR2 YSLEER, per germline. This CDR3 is CASSQEGPGANVLTF. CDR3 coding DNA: TGCGCCAGCAGCCAAGAGGGGCCTGGGGCCAACGTCCTGACTTTC.

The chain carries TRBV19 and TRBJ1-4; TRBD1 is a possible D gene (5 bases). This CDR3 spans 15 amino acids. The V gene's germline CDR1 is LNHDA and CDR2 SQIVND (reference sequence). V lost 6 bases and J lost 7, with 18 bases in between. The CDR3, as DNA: TGTGCCAGTAGCGTCCTCTCCAGTACAGGTGAAAAACTGTTTTTT. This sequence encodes CASSVLSSTGEKLFF.

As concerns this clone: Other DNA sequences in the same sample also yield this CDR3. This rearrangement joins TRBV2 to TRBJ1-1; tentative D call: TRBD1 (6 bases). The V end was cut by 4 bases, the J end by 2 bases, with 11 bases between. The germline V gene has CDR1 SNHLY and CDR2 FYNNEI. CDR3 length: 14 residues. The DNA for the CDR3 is TGTGCCAGCAGTGCGACAGGTAAAAACACTGAAGCTTTCTTT. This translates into CASSATGKNTEAFF.

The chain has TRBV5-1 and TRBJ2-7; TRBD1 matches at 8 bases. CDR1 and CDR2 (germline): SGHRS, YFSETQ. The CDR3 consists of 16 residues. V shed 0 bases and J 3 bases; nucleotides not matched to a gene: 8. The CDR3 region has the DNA TGCGCCAGCAGCTTGGGAGGGACAGGAACCAACTACGAGCAGTACTTC. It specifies CASSLGGTGTNYEQYF.

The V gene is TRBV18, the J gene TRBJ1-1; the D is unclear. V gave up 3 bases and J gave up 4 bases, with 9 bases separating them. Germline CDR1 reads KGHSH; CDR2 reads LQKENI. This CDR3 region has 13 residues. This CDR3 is CASSPGLLTEAFF. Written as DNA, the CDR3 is TGTGCCAGCTCACCGGGTCTGCTCACTGAAGCTTTCTTT.

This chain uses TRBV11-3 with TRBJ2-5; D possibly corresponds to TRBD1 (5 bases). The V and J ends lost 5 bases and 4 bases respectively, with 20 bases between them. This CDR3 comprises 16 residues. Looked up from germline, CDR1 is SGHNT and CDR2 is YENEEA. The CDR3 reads CASSPSIQGLGETQYF. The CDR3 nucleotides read TGTGCCAGCAGCCCCAGCATCCAGGGTTTGGGAGAGACCCAGTACTTC.

CDR3 sequence: CASSQDGLKNIQYF. CDR3 DNA: TGCGCCAGCAGCCAAGACGGACTGAAAAACATTCAGTACTTC. This sequence joins TRBV4-3 and TRBJ2-4; TRBD2 might be the D (5 bases). Trimming took off 0 bases at V and 4 bases at J, with 7 bases between the two ends. The CDR3 covers 14 residues. Germline V gene data show CDR1 as LGHNA and CDR2 as YSLEER.

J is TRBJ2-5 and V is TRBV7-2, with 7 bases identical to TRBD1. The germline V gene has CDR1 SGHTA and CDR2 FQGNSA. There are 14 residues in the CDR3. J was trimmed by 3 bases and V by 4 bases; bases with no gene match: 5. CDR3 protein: CASSSTGIEETQYF. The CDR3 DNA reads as TGTGCCAGCAGCTCGACAGGGATCGAAGAGACCCAGTACTTC.

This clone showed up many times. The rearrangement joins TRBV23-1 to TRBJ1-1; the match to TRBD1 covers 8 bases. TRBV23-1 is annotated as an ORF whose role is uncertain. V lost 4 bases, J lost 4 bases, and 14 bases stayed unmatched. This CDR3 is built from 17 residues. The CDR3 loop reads CASSPLAGGIPSTEAFF. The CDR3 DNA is TGCGCCAGCAGTCCCCTGGCAGGGGGCATCCCCTCCACTGAAGCTTTCTTT.

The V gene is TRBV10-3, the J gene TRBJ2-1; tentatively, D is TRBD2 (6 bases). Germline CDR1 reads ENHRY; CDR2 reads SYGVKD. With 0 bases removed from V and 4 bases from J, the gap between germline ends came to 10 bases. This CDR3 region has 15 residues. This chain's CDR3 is CAISESRERYNEQFF. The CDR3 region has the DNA TGTGCCATCAGTGAGTCCCGGGAGAGGTACAATGAGCAGTTCTTC.

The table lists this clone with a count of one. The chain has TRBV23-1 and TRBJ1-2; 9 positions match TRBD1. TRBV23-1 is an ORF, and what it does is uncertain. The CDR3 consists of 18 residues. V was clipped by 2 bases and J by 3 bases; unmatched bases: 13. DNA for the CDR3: TGCGCCAGCAGTCAAGGGCGGGACAGGGCGTATACGGACTATGGCTACACCTTC. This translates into CASSQGRDRAYTDYGYTF.

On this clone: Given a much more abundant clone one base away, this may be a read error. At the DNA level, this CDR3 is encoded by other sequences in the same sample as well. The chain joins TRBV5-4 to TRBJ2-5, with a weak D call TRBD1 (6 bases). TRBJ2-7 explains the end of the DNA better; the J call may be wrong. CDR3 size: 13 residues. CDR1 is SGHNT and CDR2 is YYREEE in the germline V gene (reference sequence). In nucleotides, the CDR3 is TGTGCCAGCAGCTTAGACAGGCCCTACGAGCAGTACTTC. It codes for CASSLDRPYEQYF.

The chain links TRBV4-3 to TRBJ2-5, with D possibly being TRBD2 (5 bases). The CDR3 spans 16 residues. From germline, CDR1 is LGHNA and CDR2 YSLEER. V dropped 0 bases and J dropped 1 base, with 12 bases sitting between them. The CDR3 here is CASSQDLSEAQETQYF. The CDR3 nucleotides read TGCGCCAGCAGCCAAGACTTATCGGAGGCCCAAGAGACCCAGTACTTC.

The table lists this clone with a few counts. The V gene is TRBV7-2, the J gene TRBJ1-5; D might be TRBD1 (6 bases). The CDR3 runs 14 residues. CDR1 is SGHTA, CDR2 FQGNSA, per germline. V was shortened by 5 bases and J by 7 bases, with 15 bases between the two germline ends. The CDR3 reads CASSLRGGEQPQHF. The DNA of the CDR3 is TGTGCCAGCAGCCTCAGGGGAGGCGAGCAGCCCCAGCATTTT.

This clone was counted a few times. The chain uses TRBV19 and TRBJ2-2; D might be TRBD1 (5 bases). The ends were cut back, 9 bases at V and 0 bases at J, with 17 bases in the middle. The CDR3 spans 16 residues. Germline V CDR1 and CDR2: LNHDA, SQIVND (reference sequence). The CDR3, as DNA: TGTGCCAGCAAAATCCAGGGTTCCCCGAACACCGGGGAGCTGTTTTTT. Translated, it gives CASKIQGSPNTGELFF. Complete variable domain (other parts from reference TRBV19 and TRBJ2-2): DGGITQSPKYLFRKEGQNVTLSCEQNLNHDAMYWYRQDPGQGLRLIYYSQIVNDFQKGDIAEGYSVSREKKESFPLTVTSAQKNPTAFYLCASKIQGSPNTGELFFGEGSRLTVL.

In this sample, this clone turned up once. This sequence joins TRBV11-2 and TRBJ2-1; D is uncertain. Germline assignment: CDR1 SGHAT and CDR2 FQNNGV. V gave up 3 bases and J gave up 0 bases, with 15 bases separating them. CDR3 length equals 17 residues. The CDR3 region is CASSFTDSIRSYNEQFF. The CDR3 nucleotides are TGTGCCAGCAGCTTTACAGACTCGATCCGCTCCTACAATGAGCAGTTCTTC.

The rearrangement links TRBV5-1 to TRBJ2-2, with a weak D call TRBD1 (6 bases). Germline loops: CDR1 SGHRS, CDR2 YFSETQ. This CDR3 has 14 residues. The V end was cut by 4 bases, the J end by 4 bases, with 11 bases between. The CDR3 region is CASSPGQPTGELFF. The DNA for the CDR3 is TGCGCCAGCAGCCCCGGACAGCCCACCGGGGAGCTGTTTTTT.

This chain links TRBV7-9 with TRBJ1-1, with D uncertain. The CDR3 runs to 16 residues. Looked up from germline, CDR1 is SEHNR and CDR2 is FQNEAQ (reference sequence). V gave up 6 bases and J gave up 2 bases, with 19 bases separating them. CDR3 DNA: TGTGCCAGCAGTCTTAAGACACCGACCGTCAACACTGAAGCTTTCTTT. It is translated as CASSLKTPTVNTEAFF.

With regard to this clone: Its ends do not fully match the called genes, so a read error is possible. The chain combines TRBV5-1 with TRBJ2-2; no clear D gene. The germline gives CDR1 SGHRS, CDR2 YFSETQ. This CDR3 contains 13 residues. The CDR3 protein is CASSRPFPGELFF. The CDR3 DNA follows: TGTGCCAGCAGCCGACCTTTTCCCGGGGAGCTGTTTTTT.

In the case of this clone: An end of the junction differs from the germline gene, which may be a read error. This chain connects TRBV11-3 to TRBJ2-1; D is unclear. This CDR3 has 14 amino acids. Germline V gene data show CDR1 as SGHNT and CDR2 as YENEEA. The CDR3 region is CASSLDAMQNGQFF. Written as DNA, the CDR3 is TGTGCCAGCAGCTTAGACGCTATGCAAAATGGGCAGTTCTTC.

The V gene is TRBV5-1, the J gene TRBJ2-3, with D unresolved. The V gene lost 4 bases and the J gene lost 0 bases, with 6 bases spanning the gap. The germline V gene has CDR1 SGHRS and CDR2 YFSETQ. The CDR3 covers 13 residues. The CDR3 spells CASSPTSTDTQYF. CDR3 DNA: TGCGCCAGCAGCCCGACTAGCACAGATACGCAGTATTTT.

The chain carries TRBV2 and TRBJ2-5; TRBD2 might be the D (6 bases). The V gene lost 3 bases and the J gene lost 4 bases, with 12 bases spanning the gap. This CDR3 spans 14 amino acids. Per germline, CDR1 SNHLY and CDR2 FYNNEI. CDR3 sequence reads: CASSEIGGGETQYF. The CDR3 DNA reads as TGTGCCAGCAGTGAGATTGGGGGAGGAGAGACCCAGTACTTC.

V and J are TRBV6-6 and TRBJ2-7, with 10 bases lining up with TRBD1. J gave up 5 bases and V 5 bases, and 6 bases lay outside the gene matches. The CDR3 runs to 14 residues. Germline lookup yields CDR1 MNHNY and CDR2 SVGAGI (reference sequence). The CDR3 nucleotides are TGTGCCAGCAGTCGCCGGGACAGGGGCAACGAGCAGTACTTC. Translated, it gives CASSRRDRGNEQYF.